This T cell receptor beta chain was retrieved from a study of blood T cell repertoires in COVID-19. Study details: COVID-19 samples collected from the United States, Italy and Spain covered acute and convalescent phases.

Original data processing: Estimated nucleated cell counts came from reference gene primer amplification. Produced via immunoSEQ multiplex PCR; TCRdb's table is partial and in-frame only. V and J calls and clone size follow that table, whereas D and trimming were derived from the DNA. This sample carries some 490,000 clones, 80% to 90% of them seen once, and the ten largest clones take just over 8%. CDR3 length: 15 amino acids. Trimming cost V 1 base and J 0 bases, with 4 bases left between them. Germline V gene data show CDR1 as SGHTA and CDR2 as FQGNSA. Sequencing was performed on PBMCs or T cells enriched from blood (not recorded which). The J gene is TRBJ1-6, the V gene TRBV7-2; no reliable D call. This TCR came from a woman aged 55-70 years who had recovered from COVID-19. CDR3 sequence (DNA): TGTGCCAGCAGCTTAGGTTACTCCTATAATTCACCCCTCCACTTT. Its translation is CASSLGYSYNSPLHF.